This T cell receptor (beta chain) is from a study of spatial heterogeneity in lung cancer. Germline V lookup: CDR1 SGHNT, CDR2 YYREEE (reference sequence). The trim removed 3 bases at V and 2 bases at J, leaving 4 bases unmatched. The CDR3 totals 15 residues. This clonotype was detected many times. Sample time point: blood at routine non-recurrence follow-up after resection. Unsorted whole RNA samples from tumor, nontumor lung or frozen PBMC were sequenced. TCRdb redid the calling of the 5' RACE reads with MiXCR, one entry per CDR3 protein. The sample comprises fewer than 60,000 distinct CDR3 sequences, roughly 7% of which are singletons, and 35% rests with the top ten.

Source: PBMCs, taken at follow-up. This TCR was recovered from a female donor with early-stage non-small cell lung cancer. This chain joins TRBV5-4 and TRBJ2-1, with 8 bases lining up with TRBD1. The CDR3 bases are TGTGCCAGCAGCTGGAACAGGGGGGCCTACAATGAGCAGTTCTTC. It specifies CASSWNRGAYNEQFF.